The clone carrying this TCR beta chain was detected only once. In the original analysis: The assay estimated nucleated cells by amplifying reference gene primers. Assay used: immunoSEQ multiplex PCR; TCRdb lists only in-frame clones, some missing. D and trimming come from the DNA, and the V and J calls and clone size come from that table. The data contain about 140,000 clones, 88% of them singletons. This CDR3 spans 15 amino acids. Germline V gene data show CDR1 as SGHAT and CDR2 as FQNNGV. Trimming removed 1 base at V and 1 base at J, with 10 bases between. The entry originates in a study of blood T cell repertoires in COVID-19. Study in general: PBMCs, B-cell-depleted T cells, or T cells were the source of the cDNA or gDNA that made up the material.

Sequencing was carried out using peripheral blood. The source is a human donor with COVID-19, enrolled during active disease. The donor label of this sample is uncertain. This chain joins TRBV11-2 and TRBJ2-5; a possible D gene is TRBD2 (6 bases). Here the CDR3 reads CASSLAGDPQETQYF. In DNA form, the CDR3 reads TGTGCCAGCAGCTTAGCGGGGGACCCCCAAGAGACCCAGTACTTC.